This T cell receptor (beta chain) was captured by sequencing in a study of blood T cell repertoires in COVID-19. V trimming: 4 bases; J trimming: 9 bases; junction bases outside the gene matches: 11. Germline V CDR1 and CDR2: LGHDT, YNNKEL (reference sequence). The CDR3 spans 16 residues. Sequencing was performed with immunoSEQ multiplex PCR; in TCRdb, only in-frame clones are kept and a portion is missing. Among fewer than 95,000 clones, 70% to 85% were seen once, and the ten largest hold about 12%. The sequencing input was peripheral blood. This TCR was sampled from a human donor in a cohort sampled during active COVID-19. V and J are TRBV3-1 (or the pseudogene TRBV3-2) and TRBJ2-1; TRBD2 agrees at 11 bases. The CDR3 bases are TGTGCCAGCAGCCTGAATTCGGCTAGCGGGGGGATTGAGCAGTTCTTC. It yields the protein CASSLNSASGGIEQFF.